The TCR beta chain under discussion was sequenced for a study of T-cell memory formation after mild COVID-19. TCRdb passed the 5' RACE reads through MiXCR, listing each CDR3 protein once. The sample includes hundreds of thousands of distinct CDR3 sequences, about 20% seen only once; the top ten take 8.4%. V lost 4 bases and J 0 bases, leaving 13 bases between the germline ends. Germline V lookup: CDR1 SQVTM, CDR2 ANQGSEA. This CDR3 region has 14 residues. Sequenced sample: PBMCs or a T cell subset sorted from them (not recorded which). The genes are TRBV29-1 and TRBJ2-7; a possible D gene is TRBD1 (6 bases). The sequence was obtained from an adult woman who had mild COVID-19 (a few samples of this study predate the infection). Cell type and time point are not known. The CDR3, as DNA: TGCAGCGTTGTCAGGGGTCAAAGCTCCTACGAGCAGTACTTC. Translated: CSVVRGQSSYEQYF.